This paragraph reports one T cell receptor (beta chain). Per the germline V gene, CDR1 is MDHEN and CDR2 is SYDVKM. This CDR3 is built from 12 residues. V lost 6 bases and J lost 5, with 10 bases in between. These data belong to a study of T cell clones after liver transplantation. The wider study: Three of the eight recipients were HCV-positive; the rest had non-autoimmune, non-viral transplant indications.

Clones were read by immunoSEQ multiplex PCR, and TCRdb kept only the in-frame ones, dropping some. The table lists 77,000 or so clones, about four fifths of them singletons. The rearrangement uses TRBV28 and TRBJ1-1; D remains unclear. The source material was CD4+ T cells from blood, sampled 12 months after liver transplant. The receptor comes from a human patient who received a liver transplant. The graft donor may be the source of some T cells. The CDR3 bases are TGTGCCAGCAGCCCCCTAGGAACTGAAGCTTTCTTT. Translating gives CASSPLGTEAFF.